The clone carrying this T cell receptor beta chain occurred a few times. Its antigen is undetermined. CDR3 length: 13 residues. Deletions cut 6 bases from V and 6 bases from J, with 13 bases between. CDR1 and CDR2 from the germline V gene are ENHRY and SYGVKD. This sample stems from a study of T-cell memory formation after mild COVID-19. Study details: Largely donor-specific sequence clusters came from two donors.

Researchers used 5'RACE with constant-segment primers to make TCR alpha and TCR beta cDNA libraries that carry sample barcodes and UMIs. Via MiXCR, TCRdb re-called the 5' RACE reads, giving one row per CDR3 protein. The sample holds 98,000 or so distinct CDR3 sequences, 15% to 20% seen once. Study-level findings and limits: Clones contracting over day 15 to 85 were CD4/CD8 balanced, with later expanders leaning CD4+. Pre-infection memory showed some responding clones, and this suggested that cross-reactive memory joined.

The chain has TRBV10-3 and TRBJ2-3, with D possibly TRBD2 on 5 matching bases. Source material: PBMCs or a T cell subset sorted from them (not recorded which). The source is a man aged 18-30 years who had mild COVID-19 (a few samples of this study predate the infection). Cell type and time point are not known. This CDR3 reads CAISTGSFDTQYF. The CDR3 nucleotides read TGTGCCATCAGCACGGGGAGCTTTGATACGCAGTATTTT.